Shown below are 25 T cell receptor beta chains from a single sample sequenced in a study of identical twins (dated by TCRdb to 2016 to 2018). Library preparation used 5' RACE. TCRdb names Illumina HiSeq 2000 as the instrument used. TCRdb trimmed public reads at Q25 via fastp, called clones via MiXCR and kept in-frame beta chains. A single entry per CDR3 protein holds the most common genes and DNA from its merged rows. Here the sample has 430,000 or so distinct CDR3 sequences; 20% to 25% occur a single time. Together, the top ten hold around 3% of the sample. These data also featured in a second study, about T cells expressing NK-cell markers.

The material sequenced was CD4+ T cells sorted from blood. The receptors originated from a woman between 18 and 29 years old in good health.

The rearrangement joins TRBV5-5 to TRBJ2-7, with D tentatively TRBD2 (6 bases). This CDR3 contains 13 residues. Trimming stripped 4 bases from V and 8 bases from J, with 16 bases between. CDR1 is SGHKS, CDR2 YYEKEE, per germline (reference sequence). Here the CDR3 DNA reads TGTGCCAGCAGCCCGAGGGACTTACCCCAGCAGTACTTC. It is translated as CASSPRDLPQQYF. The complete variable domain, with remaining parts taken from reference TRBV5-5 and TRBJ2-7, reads DAGVTQSPTHLIKTRGQQVTLRCSPISGHKSVSWYQQVLGQGPQFIFQYYEKEERGRGNFPDRFSARQFPNYSSELNVNALLLGDSALYLCASSPRDLPQQYFGPGTRLTVT.

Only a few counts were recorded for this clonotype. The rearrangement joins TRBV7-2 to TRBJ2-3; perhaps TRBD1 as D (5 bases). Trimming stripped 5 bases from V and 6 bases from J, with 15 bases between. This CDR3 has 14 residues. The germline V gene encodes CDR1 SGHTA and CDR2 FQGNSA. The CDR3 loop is CASSKGVGSDTQYF. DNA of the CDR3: TGTGCCAGCAGCAAAGGGGTTGGGTCTGATACGCAGTATTTT.

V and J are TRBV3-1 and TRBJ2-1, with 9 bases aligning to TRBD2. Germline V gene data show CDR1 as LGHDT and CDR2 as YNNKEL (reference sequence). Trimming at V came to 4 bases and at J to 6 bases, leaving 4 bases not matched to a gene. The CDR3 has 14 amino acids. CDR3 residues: CASSLGLAPNEQFF. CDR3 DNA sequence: TGTGCCAGCAGCCTTGGACTAGCGCCCAATGAGCAGTTCTTC.

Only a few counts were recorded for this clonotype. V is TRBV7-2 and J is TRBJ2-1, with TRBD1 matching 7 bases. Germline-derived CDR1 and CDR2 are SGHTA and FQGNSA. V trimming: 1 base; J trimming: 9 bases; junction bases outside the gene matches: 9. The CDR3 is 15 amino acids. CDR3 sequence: CASSLDLGTVPEQFF. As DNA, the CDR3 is TGTGCCAGCAGCTTAGATCTAGGGACAGTTCCTGAGCAGTTCTTC.

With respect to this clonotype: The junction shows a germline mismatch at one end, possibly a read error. CDR3 protein: CASNEGLARHF. CDR3 DNA: TGTGCCTCGAATGAGGGACTAGCAAGGCACTTC. The genes are TRBV24-1 and TRBJ2-7, with TRBD2 matching 9 bases. Germline CDR1 KGHDR, CDR2 SFDVKD. The CDR3 extends over 11 amino acids.

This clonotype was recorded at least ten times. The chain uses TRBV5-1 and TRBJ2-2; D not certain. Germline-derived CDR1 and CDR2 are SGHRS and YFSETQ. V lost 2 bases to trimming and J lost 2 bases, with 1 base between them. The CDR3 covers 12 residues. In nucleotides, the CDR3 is TGCGCCAGCAGCTTCAACACCGGGGAGCTGTTTTTT. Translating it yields CASSFNTGELFF.

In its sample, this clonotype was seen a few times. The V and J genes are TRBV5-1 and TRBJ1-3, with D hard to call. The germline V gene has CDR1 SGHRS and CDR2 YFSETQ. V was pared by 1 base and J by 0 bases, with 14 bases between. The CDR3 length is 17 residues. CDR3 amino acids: CASSLTDAVYSGNTIYF. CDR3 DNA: TGCGCCAGCAGCTTGACGGACGCGGTTTACTCTGGAAACACCATATATTTT.

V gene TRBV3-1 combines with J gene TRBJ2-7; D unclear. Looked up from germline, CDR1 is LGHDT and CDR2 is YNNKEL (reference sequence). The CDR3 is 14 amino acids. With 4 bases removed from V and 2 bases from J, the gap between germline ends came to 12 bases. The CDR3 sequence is CASSRSSAPYEQYF. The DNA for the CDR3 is TGTGCCAGCAGCCGGAGCTCTGCTCCCTACGAGCAGTACTTC.

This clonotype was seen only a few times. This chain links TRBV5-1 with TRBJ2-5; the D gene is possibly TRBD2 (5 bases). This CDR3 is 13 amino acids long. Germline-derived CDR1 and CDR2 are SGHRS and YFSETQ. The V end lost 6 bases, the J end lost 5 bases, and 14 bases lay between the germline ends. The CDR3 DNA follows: TGCGCCAGCACCCGGGGTAGCAGGGAGACCCAGTACTTC. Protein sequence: CASTRGSRETQYF.

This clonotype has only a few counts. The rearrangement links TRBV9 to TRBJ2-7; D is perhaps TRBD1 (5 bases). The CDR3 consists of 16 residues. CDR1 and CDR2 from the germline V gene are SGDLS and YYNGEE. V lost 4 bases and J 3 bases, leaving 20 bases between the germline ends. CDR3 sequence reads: CASSLQASPIIYEQYF. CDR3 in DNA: TGTGCCAGCAGCCTACAGGCTTCTCCTATCATCTACGAGCAGTACTTC.

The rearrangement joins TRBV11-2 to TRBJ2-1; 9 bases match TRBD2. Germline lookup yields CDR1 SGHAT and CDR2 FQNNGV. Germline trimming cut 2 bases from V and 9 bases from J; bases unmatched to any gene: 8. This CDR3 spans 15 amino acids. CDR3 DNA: TGTGCCAGCAGCTTAAGGGGCGGGGGGGCAGGTGAGCAGTTCTTC. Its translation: CASSLRGGGAGEQFF.

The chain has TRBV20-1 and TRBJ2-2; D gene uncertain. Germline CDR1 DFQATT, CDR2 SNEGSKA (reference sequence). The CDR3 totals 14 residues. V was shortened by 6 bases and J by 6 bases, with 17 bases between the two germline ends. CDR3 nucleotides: TGCAGTGCCCGAGAGCCAGGAGTCCCCGGGGAGCTGTTTTTT. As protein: CSAREPGVPGELFF.

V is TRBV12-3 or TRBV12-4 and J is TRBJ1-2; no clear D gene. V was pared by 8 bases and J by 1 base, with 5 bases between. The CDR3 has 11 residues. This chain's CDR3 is CASEGNYGYTF. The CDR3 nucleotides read TGTGCCAGCGAGGGTAACTATGGCTACACCTTC.

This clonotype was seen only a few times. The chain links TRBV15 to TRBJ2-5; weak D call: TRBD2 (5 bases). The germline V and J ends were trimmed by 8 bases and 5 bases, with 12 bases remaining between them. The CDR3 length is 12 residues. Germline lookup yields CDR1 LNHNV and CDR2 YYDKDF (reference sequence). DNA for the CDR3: TGTGCCACCGGGAGAGGGCTGGAGACCCAGTACTTC. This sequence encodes CATGRGLETQYF. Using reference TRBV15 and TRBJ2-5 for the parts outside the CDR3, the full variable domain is DAMVIQNPRYQVTQFGKPVTLSCSQTLNHNVMYWYQQKSSQAPKLLFHYYDKDFNNEADTPDNFQSRRPNTSFCFLDIRSPGLGDTAMYLCATGRGLETQYFGPGTRLLVL.

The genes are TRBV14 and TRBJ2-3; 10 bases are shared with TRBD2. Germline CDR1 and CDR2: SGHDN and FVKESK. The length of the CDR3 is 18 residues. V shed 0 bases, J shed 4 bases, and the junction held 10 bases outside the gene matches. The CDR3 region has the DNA TGTGCCAGCAGCCAAGATCTCGTCCTAGCGGGAGAAGCAGATACGCAGTATTTT. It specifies CASSQDLVLAGEADTQYF.

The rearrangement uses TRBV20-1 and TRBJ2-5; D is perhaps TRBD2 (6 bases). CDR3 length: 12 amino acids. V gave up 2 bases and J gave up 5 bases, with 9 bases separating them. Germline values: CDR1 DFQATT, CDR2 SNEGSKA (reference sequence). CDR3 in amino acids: CSARRGVETQYF. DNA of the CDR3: TGCAGTGCTAGACGCGGGGTGGAGACCCAGTACTTC.

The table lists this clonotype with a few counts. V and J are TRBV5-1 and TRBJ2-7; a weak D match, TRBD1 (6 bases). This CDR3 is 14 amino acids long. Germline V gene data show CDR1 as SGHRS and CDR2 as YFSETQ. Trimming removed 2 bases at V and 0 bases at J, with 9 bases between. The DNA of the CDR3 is TGCGCCAGCAGCTTCGGGACAAACTCCTACGAGCAGTACTTC. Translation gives CASSFGTNSYEQYF.

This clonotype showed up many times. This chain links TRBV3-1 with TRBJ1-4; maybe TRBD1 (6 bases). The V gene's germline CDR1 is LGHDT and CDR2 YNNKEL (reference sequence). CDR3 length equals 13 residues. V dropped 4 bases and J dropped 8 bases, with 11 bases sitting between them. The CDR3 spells CASSRRGTEKLFF. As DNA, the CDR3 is TGTGCCAGCAGCCGAAGGGGGACGGAAAAACTGTTTTTT.

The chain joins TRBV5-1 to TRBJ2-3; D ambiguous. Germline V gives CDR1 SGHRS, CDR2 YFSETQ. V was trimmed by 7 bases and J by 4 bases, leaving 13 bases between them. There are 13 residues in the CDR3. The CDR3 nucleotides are TGCGCCAGCTCAGACCTACTGGCAGATACGCAGTATTTT. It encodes CASSDLLADTQYF.

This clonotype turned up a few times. The CDR3 loop is CASTPGGGGSEQYF. DNA for the CDR3: TGCGCCAGCACGCCAGGAGGGGGTGGAAGCGAGCAGTACTTC. The chain recombines TRBV5-1 with TRBJ2-7; D could derive from TRBD1 or TRBD2 (6 bases each). Trimming removed 6 bases at V and 6 bases at J, with 19 bases between. The CDR3 is made up of 14 amino acids. Per the germline V gene, CDR1 is SGHRS and CDR2 is YFSETQ.

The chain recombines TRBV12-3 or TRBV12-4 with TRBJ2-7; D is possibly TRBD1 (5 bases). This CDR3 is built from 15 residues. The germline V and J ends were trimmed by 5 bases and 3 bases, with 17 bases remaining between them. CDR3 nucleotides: TGTGCCAGCAGTCGACCGCAGGGATTTGGCTACGAGCAGTACTTC. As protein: CASSRPQGFGYEQYF.

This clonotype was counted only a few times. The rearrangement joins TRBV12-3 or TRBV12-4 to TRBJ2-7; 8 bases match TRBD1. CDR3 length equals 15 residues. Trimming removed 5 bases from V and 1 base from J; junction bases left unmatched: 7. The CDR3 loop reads CASSPTGGRSYEQYF. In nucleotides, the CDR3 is TGTGCCAGCAGTCCCACAGGGGGAAGGTCCTACGAGCAGTACTTC.

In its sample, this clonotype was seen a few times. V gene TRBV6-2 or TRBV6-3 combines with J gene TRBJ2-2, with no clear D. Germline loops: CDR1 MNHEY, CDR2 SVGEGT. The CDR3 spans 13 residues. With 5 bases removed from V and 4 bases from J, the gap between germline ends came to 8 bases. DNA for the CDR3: TGTGCCAGCAGTCAGCCGATCACCGGGGAGCTGTTTTTT. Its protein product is CASSQPITGELFF.

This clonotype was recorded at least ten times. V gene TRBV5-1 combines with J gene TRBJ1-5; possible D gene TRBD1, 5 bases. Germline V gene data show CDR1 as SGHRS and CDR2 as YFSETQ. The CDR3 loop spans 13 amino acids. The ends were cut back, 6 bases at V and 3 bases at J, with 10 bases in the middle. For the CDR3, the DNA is TGCGCCAGCAAAGGGGACGACAATCAGCCCCAGCATTTT. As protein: CASKGDDNQPQHF.

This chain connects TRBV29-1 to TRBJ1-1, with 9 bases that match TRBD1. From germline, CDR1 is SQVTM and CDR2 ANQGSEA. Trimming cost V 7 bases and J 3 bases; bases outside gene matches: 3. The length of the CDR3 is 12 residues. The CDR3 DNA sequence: TGCAGCGCCCGACAGGGGGACACTGAAGCTTTCTTT. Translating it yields CSARQGDTEAFF.